These 20 T cell receptor beta chains originate from one sample sequenced in a study of blood T cell repertoires in COVID-19. Sequencing was performed with immunoSEQ multiplex PCR; in TCRdb, only in-frame clones are kept and a portion is missing. The profile shows 98,000 or so clones, more than 80% of them singletons. Sequencing was performed on peripheral blood. These receptors were collected from a man aged 55 to 69 with acute or convalescent COVID-19.

The CDR3 loop is CASSLGGSKAFF. DNA of the CDR3: TGTGCCAGCAGTTTGGGCGGGAGTAAGGCTTTCTTT. V is TRBV27 and J is TRBJ1-1; D gene uncertain. Germline V CDR1 and CDR2: MNHEY, SMNVEV (reference sequence). V was cut by 3 bases and J by 11 bases, with 13 bases left in between. This CDR3 comprises 12 residues.

This chain joins TRBV18 and TRBJ2-7; tentatively, D is TRBD2 (5 bases). This CDR3 contains 14 residues. Trimming removed 4 bases at V and 4 bases at J, with 14 bases between. Germline V gene lookup returns CDR1 KGHSH and CDR2 LQKENI. The CDR3 region has the DNA TGTGCCAGCTCACAGACTATTACAGATTACGAGCAGTACGTC. Its protein is CASSQTITDYEQYV.

This chain links TRBV25-1 with TRBJ1-4; D gene uncertain. CDR1 and CDR2 from the germline V gene are MGHDK and SYGVNS. V was clipped by 6 bases and J by 7 bases, with 15 bases between them. This CDR3 spans 14 amino acids. The CDR3 here is CASRKKQAGEKLFF. The CDR3 bases are TGTGCCAGCAGGAAAAAGCAGGCTGGTGAAAAACTGTTTTTT.

The J gene is TRBJ2-1, the V gene TRBV5-1, with 9 positions matching TRBD2. The CDR3 spans 16 residues. V was clipped by 1 base and J by 5 bases; unmatched bases: 7. Germline assignment: CDR1 SGHRS and CDR2 YFSETQ. CDR3 sequence reads: CASSLYRLAENNEQFF. CDR3 sequence (DNA): TGCGCCAGCAGCTTGTACCGACTAGCGGAAAACAATGAGCAGTTCTTC.

This chain uses TRBV24-1 with TRBJ2-3; unclear D gene. Trimming removed 9 bases at V and 0 bases at J, with 12 bases between. There are 14 residues in the CDR3. Germline assignment: CDR1 KGHDR and CDR2 SFDVKD. The CDR3 DNA sequence: TGTGCCACCCGTAGAGCCTCTAGCACAGATACGCAGTATTTT. It translates to CATRRASSTDTQYF.

This CDR3 reads CATSSHRGLPAEAAFF. CDR3 sequence (DNA): TGTGCCACCAGCAGCCACAGGGGACTCCCGGCTGAAGCGGCTTTCTTT. The chain combines TRBV15 with TRBJ1-1, with 7 bases lining up with TRBD1. The V gene's germline CDR1 is LNHNV and CDR2 YYDKDF (reference sequence). V gave up 3 bases and J gave up 11 bases; unmatched junction bases: 18. The CDR3 totals 16 residues.

The chain's CDR3 is CASRMRSGLASQQYF. Here the CDR3 DNA reads TGCGCCAGCAGAATGAGGTCGGGACTAGCGTCACAGCAGTACTTC. The chain combines TRBV4-1 with TRBJ2-7, with 10 bases identical to TRBD2. This CDR3 comprises 15 residues. V lost 6 bases, J lost 8 bases, and 13 bases stayed unmatched. Germline loops: CDR1 MGHRA, CDR2 YSYEKL.

The chain recombines TRBV28 with TRBJ2-7; D gene uncertain. Trimming shortened V by 7 bases and J by 2 bases, and 12 bases separated the two germline ends. Germline CDR1 reads MDHEN; CDR2 reads SYDVKM. The CDR3 is 13 amino acids. The CDR3 nucleotides read TGTGCCAGCAAAGAACAGTTAACCTACGAGCAGTACTTC. Amino acids: CASKEQLTYEQYF.

This chain connects TRBV11-2 to TRBJ1-2, with D perhaps TRBD1 (6 bases). The CDR3 covers 14 residues. In germline, CDR1 is SGHAT, CDR2 FQNNGV. Deletions cut 5 bases from V and 3 bases from J, with 13 bases between. The chain's CDR3 is CASSPRPGDYGYTF. Written as DNA, the CDR3 is TGTGCCAGCAGCCCCCGTCCAGGGGACTATGGCTACACCTTC.

The J gene is TRBJ2-1, the V gene TRBV3-1 (or the pseudogene TRBV3-2); 8 bases agree with TRBD2. The J segment lost 0 bases and the V segment lost 3 bases, leaving 4 bases of the junction unmatched. CDR1 is LGHDT, CDR2 YNNKEL, per germline (reference sequence). This CDR3 spans 16 amino acids. CDR3 coding DNA: TGTGCCAGCAGCCATATACTAGCGGTCTCCTACAATGAGCAGTTCTTC. Residues: CASSHILAVSYNEQFF.

This clone was observed a handful of times. This chain uses TRBV3-1 (or the pseudogene TRBV3-2) with TRBJ2-4; the D is unclear. CDR1 and CDR2 from the germline V gene are LGHDT and YNNKEL (reference sequence). V lost 0 bases and J 6 bases, leaving 6 bases between the germline ends. The length of the CDR3 is 13 residues. The CDR3 nucleotides read TGTGCCAGCAGCCAAGATGGCCCAAACATTCAGTACTTC. It translates to CASSQDGPNIQYF.

The chain combines TRBV2 with TRBJ1-2; D remains ambiguous. Trimming stripped 5 bases from V and 3 bases from J, with 13 bases between. CDR1 and CDR2 from the germline V gene are SNHLY and FYNNEI. This CDR3 region has 14 residues. CDR3 DNA: TGTGCCAGCAGTCAAACTCGAGGAGACTATGGCTACACCTTC. Translation gives CASSQTRGDYGYTF.

The rearrangement links TRBV5-4 to TRBJ2-1; maybe TRBD1 (5 bases). The germline CDR1 and CDR2 sequences are SGHNT and YYREEE (reference sequence). The CDR3 length is 17 residues. V was trimmed by 4 bases and J by 5 bases, leaving 22 bases between them. CDR3 nucleotides: TGTGCCAGCAGCCCACTAAGGGCTAGGGGTCTCAACAATGAGCAGTTCTTC. Encoded protein: CASSPLRARGLNNEQFF.

V and J are TRBV14 and TRBJ2-1; D may be TRBD2 (6 bases). There are 13 residues in the CDR3. The ends were cut back, 4 bases at V and 7 bases at J, with 11 bases in the middle. Germline loops: CDR1 SGHDN, CDR2 FVKESK. CDR3 loop: CASSPGGGNEQFF. The CDR3, as DNA: TGTGCCAGCAGCCCTGGCGGAGGGAATGAGCAGTTCTTC.

The CDR3 DNA reads TGTGCCACCAGGGGCGGGGGGGCAGGCAATGAGCAGTTCTTC. This encodes CATRGGGAGNEQFF. The chain couples TRBV14 to TRBJ2-1, with TRBD2 identical over 9 bases. CDR3 length: 14 amino acids. The J segment lost 6 bases and the V segment lost 10 bases, leaving 10 bases of the junction unmatched. Germline-derived CDR1 and CDR2 are SGHDN and FVKESK.

J is TRBJ1-4 and V is TRBV25-1; a weak D match, TRBD1 (6 bases). In germline, CDR1 is MGHDK, CDR2 SYGVNS. The V end lost 4 bases, the J end lost 7 bases, and 7 bases lay between the germline ends. The CDR3 covers 12 residues. CDR3 sequence (DNA): TGTGCCAGCAGTGTGGACAGTGAAAAACTGTTTTTT. Protein: CASSVDSEKLFF.

This clone was seen only once. The chain recombines TRBV7-9 with TRBJ2-3, with 7 bases identical to TRBD1. With 1 base clipped from V and 1 base from J, the junction kept 2 bases outside the gene matches. Germline V CDR1 and CDR2: SEHNR, FQNEAQ (reference sequence). This CDR3 comprises 15 residues. The CDR3 spells CASSLDRGGTDTQYF. The CDR3 region has the DNA TGTGCCAGCAGCTTAGACAGGGGCGGCACAGATACGCAGTATTTT. The variable domain in full, with the rest retrieved from reference TRBV7-9 and TRBJ2-3, is DTGVSQNPRHKITKRGQNVTFRCDPISEHNRLYWYRQTLGQGPEFLTYFQNEAQLEKSRLLSDRFSAERPKGSFSTLEIQRTEQGDSAMYLCASSLDRGGTDTQYFGPGTRLTVL.

The chain combines TRBV30 with TRBJ1-6, with 8 nucleotides matching TRBD1. Germline values: CDR1 GTSNPN, CDR2 SVGIG (reference sequence). The CDR3 contains 15 residues. With 0 bases clipped from V and 9 bases from J, the junction kept 7 bases outside the gene matches. CDR3 loop: CAWSVTGTGRSPLHF. The CDR3 DNA reads as TGTGCCTGGAGTGTAACCGGGACAGGACGTTCACCCCTCCACTTT.

This clone has a single count. The V gene is TRBV28, the J gene TRBJ2-5; 8 bases fit TRBD2. V shed 5 bases, J shed 5 bases, and the junction held 13 bases outside the gene matches. Germline CDR1 reads MDHEN; CDR2 reads SYDVKM. This CDR3 region has 16 residues. The CDR3 nucleotides are TGTGCCAGCAGTCACACAAGCGGGAGAGGCGGGGAGACCCAGTACTTC. It yields the protein CASSHTSGRGGETQYF.

The rearrangement joins TRBV6-5 to TRBJ1-2; D remains unclear. This CDR3 is 11 amino acids long. V lost 8 bases, J lost 8 bases, and 12 bases lay in between. In germline, CDR1 is MNHEY, CDR2 SVGAGI. CDR3 region: CASGRIAGYTF. CDR3 DNA: TGTGCCAGCGGCAGGATCGCGGGCTACACCTTC.